A selection of T cell receptor beta chains follows, all from one sample in a study of cytomegalovirus exposure and HLA in healthy donors. The assay was immunoSEQ multiplex PCR, and TCRdb's table has in-frame clones only and misses some. This sample has some 120,000 clones; less than 75% occur once, and the top ten carry around 3.9%. Input material: PBMCs. The receptors stem from a woman in her thirties or forties in good health and CMV-seronegative. CDR3s include the opening cysteine and the closing phenylalanine or tryptophan. D genes are given only for firm matches. Clone size is not always given. Where it is, it says once, few, many or a class for expanded clones.

CDR3 DNA,CDR3 protein,V gene,J gene,clone size,D gene
TGTGCCAGCTCGGCGACAGGGACGGGGAACATTCAGTACTTC,CASSATGTGNIQYF,TRBV11-3,TRBJ2-4,-,TRBD1
TGTGCCAGCTACACGGGTCCCCCGGCTGGGGAGACCCAGTACTTC,CASYTGPPAGETQYF,TRBV28,TRBJ2-5,-,-
TGTGCCAGCAGTGCCGCTTGGACTAGCGGGAGTCTCGCAGGGAATGAGCAGTTCTTC,CASSAAWTSGSLAGNEQFF,TRBV28,TRBJ2-1,-,TRBD2
TGTGCCATCAGTGAAACAGGGGATTCCTACGAGCAGTACTTC,CAISETGDSYEQYF,TRBV10-3,TRBJ2-7,-,TRBD1
TGTGCCAGCAGTTTAAGCGGTGCCGGGGAGCTGTTTTTT,CASSLSGAGELFF,TRBV28,TRBJ2-2,-,-
TGTGCCAGTAGTATAGCGTCGGTATATGCCGGGGAGCTGTTTTTT,CASSIASVYAGELFF,TRBV19,TRBJ2-2,-,-
TGTGCCAGCAGTTTACGGGGTTCCTACAATGAGCAGTTCTTC,CASSLRGSYNEQFF,TRBV28,TRBJ2-1,-,-
TGTGCCAGCAGCCAAGATCGTTCACCCCTCCACTTT,CASSQDRSPLHF,TRBV4-2,TRBJ1-6,once,-
TGCAGCGTTTACGTCGGGACAGCCACTCGTCAGTACTTC,CSVYVGTATRQYF,TRBV29-1,TRBJ2-7,-,TRBD1
TGTGCCAGTAGGGGCAGGGGAGAGGTCGAGCAGTACTTC,CASRGRGEVEQYF,TRBV19,TRBJ2-7,-,-
TGCGCCAGCAGCTCCGGGACAGGCTCCATGAACACTGAAGCTTTCTTT,CASSSGTGSMNTEAFF,TRBV5-1,TRBJ1-1,-,TRBD1
TGTGCCAGCAGTGACCAGGCCGGACAGGGGATCGCTGAAGCTTTCTTT,CASSDQAGQGIAEAFF,TRBV6-4,TRBJ1-1,-,TRBD1
TGTGCCAGCAGTGAGAATCGAAATTCACTCTTAAACACTGAAGCTTTCTTT,CASSENRNSLLNTEAFF,TRBV6-1,TRBJ1-1,-,-
TGTGCCAGCTCACCAGGACTGCTCGATAGCACAGATACGCAGTATTTT,CASSPGLLDSTDTQYF,TRBV18,TRBJ2-3,-,-
TGTGCCAGCAGTGAGAGCTCCTACGAGCAGTACTTC,CASSESSYEQYF,TRBV6-1,TRBJ2-7,-,-
TGTGCCAGCCGACCGACAGGGGACACCGGGGAGCTGTTTTTT,CASRPTGDTGELFF,TRBV6-5,TRBJ2-2,few,TRBD1
TGTGCCAGCAGCCCGCGGGGGCCCTACGAGCAGTACTTC,CASSPRGPYEQYF,TRBV7-9,TRBJ2-7,-,-
TGTGCCAGCAGCCGGCAAGCGGCGGCCTACGAGCAGTACTTC,CASSRQAAAYEQYF,TRBV7-2,TRBJ2-7,-,-
TGTGCAAGTCTCCCAGGGGGCGCGTTTCAAAAACTGTTTTTT,CASLPGGAFQKLFF,TRBV12-2,TRBJ1-4,-,-
TGTGCTAGTGGTCACACCTCCTATAATTCACCCCTCCACTTT,CASGHTSYNSPLHF,TRBV12-5,TRBJ1-6,few,-